This T cell receptor (beta chain) was found in a study of CD8+ T cells in alopecia areata. Sorting used CD4, CD8alpha, NKG2D, NKG2ACE and other markers on pooled cutaneous lymph node cells. RNA was isolated and reverse transcribed to cDNA, the sequencing template. Libraries were prepared by immunoSEQ multiplex PCR; TCRdb keeps only in-frame clonotypes and omits some of them. The sample yields approximately 19,000 clones, without any singletons. Trimming removed 0 bases from V and 4 bases from J, with 4 bases in between. The length of the CDR3 is 13 residues. CDR1 and CDR2 from the germline V gene are FNHDT and SITEND (reference sequence). This clone has more than one count but fewer than ten. Mouse gene names apply. The CDR3 extends 4 residues past the end of the read, so its final part is completed from the germline J gene.

The sequence derives from a C3H/HeJ mouse with alopecia areata. The strain bears MHC haplotype H2-k. Source material: CD8+ T cells sorted from a lymph node. The gene calls are TRBV19 and TRBJ1-4; D is unclear. The sequenced CDR3 bases are TGTGCCAGCAGTATAGACAGCAACGAA. Translating gives CASSIDSNE. The complete CDR3 protein is CASSIDSNERLFF.